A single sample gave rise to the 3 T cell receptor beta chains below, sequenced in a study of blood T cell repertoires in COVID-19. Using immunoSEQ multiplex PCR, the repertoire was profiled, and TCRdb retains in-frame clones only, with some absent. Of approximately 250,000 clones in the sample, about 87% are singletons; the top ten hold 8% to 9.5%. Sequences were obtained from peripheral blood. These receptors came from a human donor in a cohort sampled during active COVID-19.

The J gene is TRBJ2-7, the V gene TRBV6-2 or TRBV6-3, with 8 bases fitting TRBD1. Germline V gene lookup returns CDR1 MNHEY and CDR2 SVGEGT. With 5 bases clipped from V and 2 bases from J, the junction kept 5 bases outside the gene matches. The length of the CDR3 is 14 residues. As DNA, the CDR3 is TGTGCCAGCAGTCTACAGGGGGTAACCTACGAGCAGTACTTC. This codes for CASSLQGVTYEQYF.

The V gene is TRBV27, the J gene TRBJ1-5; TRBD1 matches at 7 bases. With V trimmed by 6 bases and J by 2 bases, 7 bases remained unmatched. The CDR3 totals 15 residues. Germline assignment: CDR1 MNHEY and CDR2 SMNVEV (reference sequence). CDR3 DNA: TGTGCCAGCAGCCTAGACAGGGCGGGCAATCAGCCCCAGCATTTT. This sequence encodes CASSLDRAGNQPQHF.

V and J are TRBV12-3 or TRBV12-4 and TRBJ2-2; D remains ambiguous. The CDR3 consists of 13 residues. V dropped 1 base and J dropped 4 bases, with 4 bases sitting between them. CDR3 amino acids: CASSLGSTGELFF. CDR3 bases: TGTGCCAGCAGTTTAGGGAGCACCGGGGAGCTGTTTTTT.